A selection of T cell receptor beta chains follows, all from one sample in a study of OX40 agonist ivuxolimab in advanced cancers. The repertoire was sequenced with immunoSEQ multiplex PCR; TCRdb's copy has only in-frame clones and lacks some. Among 84,000 or so clones, about 88% were seen once, and the ten largest hold about 0.28%. Here the sequenced sample was CD4+ or CD8+ T cells sorted from blood, taken in a trial of the OX40 agonist ivuxolimab. The receptors come from an adult with an advanced solid tumor such as melanoma, head and neck, liver or kidney cancer. Each CDR3 is given with its conserved first and last residue. D genes are given only for firm matches. A clone size is listed for some rows: how often the clone was seen (once, few, many), or a class if it is expanded.

j_call clone_size v_call d_call cdr3_aa cdr3_nt
TRBJ2-2 . TRBV9 . CASSVKAPGELFF TGTGCCAGCAGCGTCAAGGCTCCCGGGGAGCTGTTTTTT
TRBJ1-1 . TRBV27 . CASSLGFSGATEAFF TGTGCCAGCAGTTTAGGATTTTCGGGGGCAACTGAAGCTTTCTTT
TRBJ2-5 few TRBV5-1 . CASSLAFRGGETQYF TGCGCCAGCAGCTTGGCCTTTAGGGGTGGAGAGACCCAGTACTTC
TRBJ1-2 . TRBV6-5 . CAIGGNYGYTF TGTGCCATTGGGGGGAACTATGGCTACACCTTC
TRBJ1-3 . TRBV21-1 . CASSKSLDRGDSGNTIYF TGTGCCAGCAGCAAATCCCTAGACAGGGGGGACTCTGGAAACACCATATATTTT
TRBJ2-7 . TRBV21-1 . CASSKQDSYEQYF TGTGCCAGCAGCAAACAGGACTCTTACGAGCAGTACTTC
TRBJ1-6 . TRBV30 TRBD1 CAWNMDRANSPLHF TGTGCCTGGAACATGGACAGGGCGAATTCACCCCTCCACTTT
TRBJ1-6 few TRBV7-2 TRBD1 CASSSQGAGSPLHF TGTGCCAGCAGCTCACAGGGGGCTGGGTCACCCCTCCACTTT
TRBJ1-5 . TRBV14 TRBD1 CASSQGRQGIFNQPQHF TGTGCCAGCAGCCAAGGGAGACAGGGTATATTCAATCAGCCCCAGCATTTT
TRBJ1-2 . TRBV19 . CASSLIRQDYGYTF TGTGCCAGTAGTCTTATAAGGCAGGACTATGGCTACACCTTC
TRBJ1-2 . TRBV30 . CAWRKQGYYGYTF TGTGCCTGGAGAAAACAGGGCTACTATGGCTACACCTTC
TRBJ1-5 . TRBV5-4 . CASSLAGAGQPQHF TGTGCCAGCAGCTTGGCGGGGGCCGGTCAGCCCCAGCATTTT
TRBJ1-2 . TRBV7-8 . CASSPPGRDYGYTF TGTGCCAGCAGCCCACCGGGCAGGGACTATGGCTACACCTTC
TRBJ2-3 . TRBV19 . CASSYTDPTATQYF TGTGCCAGTAGCTACACCGACCCGACAGCTACGCAGTATTTT
TRBJ2-7 . TRBV5-4 TRBD2 CASSPAGLAGGGEQYF TGTGCCAGCAGCCCCGCGGGACTAGCGGGGGGAGGCGAGCAGTACTTC
TRBJ1-5 . TRBV7-8 . CASSLGDSSNQPQHF TGTGCCAGCAGCTTAGGCGACAGTAGCAATCAGCCCCAGCATTTT
TRBJ1-5 . TRBV19 . CASSIASGNSNQPQHF TGTGCCAGTAGTATAGCTTCAGGGAATAGCAATCAGCCCCAGCATTTT
TRBJ2-6 . TRBV27 . CASSWALASGANVLTF TGTGCCAGCAGTTGGGCCCTAGCGAGTGGGGCCAACGTCCTGACTTTC
TRBJ2-7 few TRBV19 . CASSIGGRRGYEQYF TGTGCCAGTAGTATAGGCGGCAGACGGGGCTACGAGCAGTACTTC
TRBJ1-5 . TRBV7-2 . CASSPLGNQPQHF TGTGCCAGCAGCCCCTTAGGGAATCAGCCCCAGCATTTT
TRBJ1-6 . TRBV5-5 . CASSLEGLPGSSYNSPLHF TGTGCCAGCAGCTTGGAAGGGTTGCCAGGGAGCTCCTATAATTCACCCCTCCACTTT
TRBJ1-2 . TRBV4-1 . CASSQDPGTGGYTF TGCGCCAGCAGCCAAGATCCGGGGACGGGAGGCTACACCTTC
TRBJ2-5 . TRBV4-3 . CASSQDPFRVETQYF TGCGCCAGCAGCCAAGATCCCTTCAGGGTAGAGACCCAGTACTTC
TRBJ1-6 . TRBV10-3 TRBD1 CAISGGQGMSPLHF TGTGCCATCAGTGGGGGACAGGGGATGTCACCCCTCCACTTT
TRBJ1-2 . TRBV7-9 . CASSGSNYGYTF TGTGCCAGCAGCGGTTCTAACTATGGCTACACCTTC
TRBJ2-5 . TRBV20-1 . CSATAEITQYF TGCAGTGCGACGGCAGAAATAACCCAGTACTTC
TRBJ1-5 . TRBV5-4 . CASSSSQGQPQHF TGTGCCAGCAGCTCGTCCCAGGGCCAGCCCCAGCATTTT
TRBJ1-1 . TRBV10-3 TRBD1 CAIRGIPGQGNTEAFF TGTGCCATCAGGGGTATCCCGGGACAGGGCAACACTGAAGCTTTCTTT
TRBJ2-5 . TRBV6-1 . CASSVRGPLDEIRGSQYF TGTGCCAGCAGTGTAAGAGGTCCTCTGGATGAGATCCGAGGGTCCCAGTACTTC
TRBJ2-7 . TRBV5-4 . CASSPPGPPPYEQYF TGTGCCAGCAGTCCCCCGGGACCTCCACCCTACGAGCAGTACTTC
TRBJ1-3 once TRBV2 . CASKRGPGNTIYF TGTGCCAGCAAACGGGGGCCTGGAAACACCATATATTTT
TRBJ1-1 once TRBV4-1 . CASSRPQEGAEAFF TGCGCCAGCAGCCGGCCCCAGGAGGGCGCTGAAGCTTTCTTT
TRBJ2-3 . TRBV30 TRBD2 CACPLAGGDTQYF TGTGCCTGCCCTCTAGCGGGGGGGGATACGCAGTATTTT
TRBJ2-5 . TRBV27 . CASSGPGWGETQYF TGTGCCAGCAGTGGACCCGGTTGGGGAGAGACCCAGTACTTC
TRBJ2-1 . TRBV10-1 . CASREGGPPKEQFF TGCGCCAGCAGGGAGGGCGGACCCCCGAAAGAGCAGTTCTTC
TRBJ2-2 . TRBV25-1 . CASRRAGSANTGELFF TGTGCCAGCCGGAGAGCGGGTAGCGCGAACACCGGGGAGCTGTTTTTT
TRBJ2-7 once TRBV6-5 . CASSYSPDSYEQYF TGTGCCAGCAGTTACTCCCCAGATTCCTACGAGCAGTACTTC
TRBJ2-5 . TRBV7-7 . CASSQSPPGLGTQYF TGTGCTAGCAGCCAATCCCCACCAGGGCTAGGGACCCAGTACTTC
TRBJ2-2 . TRBV19 . CASSGRANTGELFF TGTGCCAGTAGTGGCAGGGCGAACACCGGGGAGCTGTTTTTT
TRBJ2-7 . TRBV6-6 TRBD1 CASSPGQGGYEQYF TGTGCCAGCAGCCCGGGACAGGGAGGCTACGAGCAGTACTTC
TRBJ1-3 . TRBV10-3 . CAILGSGNTIYF TGTGCCATCCTGGGCTCTGGAAACACCATATATTTT
TRBJ2-2 . TRBV9 . CASSATEISTGELFF TGTGCCAGCAGCGCAACCGAGATTAGCACCGGGGAGCTGTTTTTT
TRBJ2-3 . TRBV6-5 . CASSPRDSGDTQYF TGTGCCAGCAGTCCCCGAGACTCGGGAGATACGCAGTATTTT
TRBJ1-1 . TRBV6-6 . CASSYGGTEAFF TGTGCCAGCAGTTATGGGGGCACTGAAGCTTTCTTT
TRBJ2-7 . TRBV2 TRBD2 CASRTSGGSYEQYF TGTGCCAGCAGGACTAGCGGGGGATCCTACGAGCAGTACTTC
TRBJ1-6 few TRBV9 TRBD1 CASSVLTGEKSPLHF TGTGCCAGCAGCGTCTTGACAGGGGAGAAGTCACCCCTCCACTTT
TRBJ2-5 . TRBV10-3 TRBD2 CAIAPGSAGEQYF TGTGCCATCGCCCCTGGGTCTGCGGGAGAGCAGTACTTC
TRBJ2-1 . TRBV5-4 TRBD2 CASSGGLAGTYNEQFF TGTGCCAGCAGCGGGGGACTAGCGGGTACATACAATGAGCAGTTCTTC
TRBJ1-2 . TRBV15 . CATSRDTQGRGYTF TGTGCCACCAGCAGAGATACCCAGGGCCGGGGCTACACCTTC